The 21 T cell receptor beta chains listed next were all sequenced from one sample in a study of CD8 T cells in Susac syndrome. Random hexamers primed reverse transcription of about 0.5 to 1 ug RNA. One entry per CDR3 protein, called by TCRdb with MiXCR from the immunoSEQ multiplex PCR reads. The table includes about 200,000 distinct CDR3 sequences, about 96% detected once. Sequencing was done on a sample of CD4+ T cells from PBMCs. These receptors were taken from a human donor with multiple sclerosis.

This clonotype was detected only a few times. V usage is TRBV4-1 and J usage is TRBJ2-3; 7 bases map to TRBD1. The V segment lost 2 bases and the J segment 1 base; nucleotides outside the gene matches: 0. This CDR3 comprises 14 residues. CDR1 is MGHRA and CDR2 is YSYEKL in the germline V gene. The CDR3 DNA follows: TGCGCCAGCAGCCAACAGGGGGGCACAGATACGCAGTATTTT. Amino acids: CASSQQGGTDTQYF.

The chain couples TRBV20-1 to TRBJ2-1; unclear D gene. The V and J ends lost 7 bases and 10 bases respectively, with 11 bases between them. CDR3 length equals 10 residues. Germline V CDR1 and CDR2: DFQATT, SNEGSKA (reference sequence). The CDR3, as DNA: TGCAGTGTCGGGTCCCGGGAGCAGTTCTTC. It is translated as CSVGSREQFF.

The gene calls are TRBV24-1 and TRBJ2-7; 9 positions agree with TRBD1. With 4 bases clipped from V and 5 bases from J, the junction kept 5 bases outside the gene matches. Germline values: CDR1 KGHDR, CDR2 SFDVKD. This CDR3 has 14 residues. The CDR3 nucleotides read TGTGCCACCAGTGACGGACAGGGGCGCGACGAGCAGTACTTC. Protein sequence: CATSDGQGRDEQYF.

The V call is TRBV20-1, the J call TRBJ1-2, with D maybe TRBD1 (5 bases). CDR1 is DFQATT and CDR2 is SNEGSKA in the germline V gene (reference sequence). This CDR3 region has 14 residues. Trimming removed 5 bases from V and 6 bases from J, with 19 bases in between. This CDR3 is CSAREGTPGDGYTF. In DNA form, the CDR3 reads TGCAGTGCTCGGGAAGGGACGCCCGGCGATGGCTACACCTTC.

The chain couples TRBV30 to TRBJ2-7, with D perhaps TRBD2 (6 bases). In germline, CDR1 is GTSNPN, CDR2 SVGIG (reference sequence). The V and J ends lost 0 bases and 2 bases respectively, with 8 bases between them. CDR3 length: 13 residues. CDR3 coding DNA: TGTGCCTGGAGTGTGGCGGGGCCCTACGAGCAGTACTTC. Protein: CAWSVAGPYEQYF.

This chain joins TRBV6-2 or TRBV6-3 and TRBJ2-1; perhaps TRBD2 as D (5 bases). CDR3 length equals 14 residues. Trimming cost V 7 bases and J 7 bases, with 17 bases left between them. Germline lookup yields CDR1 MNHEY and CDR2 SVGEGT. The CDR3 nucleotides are TGTGCCAGCACGCCCGAGGGAGCCCGGAATGAGCAGTTCTTC. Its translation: CASTPEGARNEQFF.

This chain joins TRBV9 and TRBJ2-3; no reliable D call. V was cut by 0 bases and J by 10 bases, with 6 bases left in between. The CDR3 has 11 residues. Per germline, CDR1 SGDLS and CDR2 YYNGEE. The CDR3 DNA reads TGTGCCAGCAGCGTAGGAAGTTCGCAGTATTTT. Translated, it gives CASSVGSSQYF.

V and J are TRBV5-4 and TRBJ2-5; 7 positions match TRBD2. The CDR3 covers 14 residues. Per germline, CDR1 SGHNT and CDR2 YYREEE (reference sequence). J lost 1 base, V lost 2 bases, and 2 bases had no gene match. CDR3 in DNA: TGTGCCAGCAGCTTACTAGCGCTCCAAGAGACCCAGTACTTC. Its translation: CASSLLALQETQYF.

CDR3 in amino acids: CAWTGTNYGYTF. CDR3 DNA: TGTGCCTGGACAGGGACTAACTATGGCTACACCTTC. The chain uses TRBV30 and TRBJ1-2, with D possibly matching TRBD1 (5 bases). The CDR3 contains 12 residues. Germline V CDR1 and CDR2: GTSNPN, SVGIG (reference sequence). The V and J ends lost 4 bases and 0 bases respectively, with 6 bases between them.

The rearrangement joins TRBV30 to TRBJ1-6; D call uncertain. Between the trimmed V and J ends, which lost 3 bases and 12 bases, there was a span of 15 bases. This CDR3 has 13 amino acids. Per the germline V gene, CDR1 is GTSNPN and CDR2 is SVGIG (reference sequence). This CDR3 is CAWRTAEGIPLHF. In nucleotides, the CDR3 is TGTGCCTGGAGGACTGCTGAAGGAATACCCCTCCACTTT. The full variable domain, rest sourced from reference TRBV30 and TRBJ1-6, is SQTIHQWPATLVQPVGSPLSLECTVEGTSNPNLYWYRQAAGRGLQLLFYSVGIGQISSEVPQNLSASRPQDRQFILSSKKLLLSDSGFYLCAWRTAEGIPLHFGNGTRLTVT.

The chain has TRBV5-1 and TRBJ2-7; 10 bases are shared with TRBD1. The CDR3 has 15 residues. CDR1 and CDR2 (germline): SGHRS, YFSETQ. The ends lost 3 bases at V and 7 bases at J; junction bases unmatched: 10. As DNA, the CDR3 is TGCGCCAGCAGCTCAACCGGGACAGGGGAGGAAGAGCAGTACTTC. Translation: CASSSTGTGEEEQYF.

CDR3 DNA sequence: TGCAGTGCTAGGTGGCTACCCGGCGATACGCAGTATTTT. Translated: CSARWLPGDTQYF. The genes are TRBV20-1 and TRBJ2-3; D gene uncertain. Trimming shortened V by 3 bases and J by 6 bases, and 13 bases separated the two germline ends. Per the germline V gene, CDR1 is DFQATT and CDR2 is SNEGSKA (reference sequence). CDR3 length equals 13 residues.

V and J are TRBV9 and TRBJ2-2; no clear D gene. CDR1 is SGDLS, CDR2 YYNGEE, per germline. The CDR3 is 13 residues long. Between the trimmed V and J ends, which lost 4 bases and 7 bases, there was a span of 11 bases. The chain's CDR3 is CASSSYLGGELFF. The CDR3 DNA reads TGTGCCAGCAGCTCCTACTTGGGCGGGGAGCTGTTTTTT.

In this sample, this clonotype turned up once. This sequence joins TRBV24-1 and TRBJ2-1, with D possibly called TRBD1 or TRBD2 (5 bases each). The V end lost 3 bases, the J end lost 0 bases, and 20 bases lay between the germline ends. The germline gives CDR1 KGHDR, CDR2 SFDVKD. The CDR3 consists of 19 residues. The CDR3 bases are TGTGCCACCAGTGATCCTGGGACGGGGCGAGGGAGCTCCTACAATGAGCAGTTCTTC. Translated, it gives CATSDPGTGRGSSYNEQFF.

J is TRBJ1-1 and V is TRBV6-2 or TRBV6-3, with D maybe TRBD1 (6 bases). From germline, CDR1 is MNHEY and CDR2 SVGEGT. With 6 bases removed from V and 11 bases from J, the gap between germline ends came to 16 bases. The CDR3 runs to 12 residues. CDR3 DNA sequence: TGTGCCAGCAGACCCGAAGGGGGGCATGCTTTCTTT. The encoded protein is CASRPEGGHAFF.

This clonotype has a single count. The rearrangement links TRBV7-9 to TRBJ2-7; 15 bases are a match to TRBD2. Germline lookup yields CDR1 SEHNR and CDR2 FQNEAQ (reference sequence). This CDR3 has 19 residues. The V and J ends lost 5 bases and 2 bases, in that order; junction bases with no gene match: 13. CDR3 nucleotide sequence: TGTGCCAGCAGCGGTGTACCGGGACTAGCGGGAGGTCTGGCCTACGAGCAGTACTTC. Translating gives CASSGVPGLAGGLAYEQYF.

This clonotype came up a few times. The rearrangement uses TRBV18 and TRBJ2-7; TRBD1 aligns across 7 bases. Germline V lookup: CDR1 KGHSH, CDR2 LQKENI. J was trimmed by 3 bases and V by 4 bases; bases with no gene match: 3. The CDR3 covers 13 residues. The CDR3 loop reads CASSLRDSYEQYF. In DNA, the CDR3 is TGTGCCAGCTCACTCCGGGACAGCTACGAGCAGTACTTC.

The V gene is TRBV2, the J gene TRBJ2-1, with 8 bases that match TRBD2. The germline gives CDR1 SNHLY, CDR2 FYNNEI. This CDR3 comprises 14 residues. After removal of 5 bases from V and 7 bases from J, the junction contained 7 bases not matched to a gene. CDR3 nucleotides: TGTGCCAGCAGTAAACGGGGGGGGATAAATGAGCAGTTCTTC. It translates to CASSKRGGINEQFF.

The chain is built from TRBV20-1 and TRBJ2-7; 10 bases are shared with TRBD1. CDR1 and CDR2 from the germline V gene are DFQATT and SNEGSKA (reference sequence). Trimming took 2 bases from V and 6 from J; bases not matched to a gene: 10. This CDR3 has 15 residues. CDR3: CSARIVPGTGAEQYF. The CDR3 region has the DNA TGCAGTGCTAGAATTGTTCCCGGGACAGGGGCCGAGCAGTACTTC.

CDR3 residues: CASSDTTDTQYF. The CDR3 DNA is TGTGCCAGCAGTGACACCACAGATACGCAGTATTTT. The chain uses TRBV25-1 and TRBJ2-3; D remains ambiguous. The CDR3 consists of 12 residues. V was clipped by 3 bases and J by 2 bases, with 3 bases between them. In germline, CDR1 is MGHDK, CDR2 SYGVNS. Complete variable domain (other parts from reference TRBV25-1 and TRBJ2-3): EADIYQTPRYLVIGTGKKITLECSQTMGHDKMYWYQQDPGMELHLIHYSYGVNSTEKGDLSSESTVSRIRTEHFPLTLESARPSHTSQYLCASSDTTDTQYFGPGTRLTVL.

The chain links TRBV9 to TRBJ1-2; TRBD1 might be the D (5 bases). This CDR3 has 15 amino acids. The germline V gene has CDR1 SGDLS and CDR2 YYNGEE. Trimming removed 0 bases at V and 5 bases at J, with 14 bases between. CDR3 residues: CASSVGQGPYYGYTF. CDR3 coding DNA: TGTGCCAGCAGCGTAGGGCAGGGACCGTATTATGGCTACACCTTC.